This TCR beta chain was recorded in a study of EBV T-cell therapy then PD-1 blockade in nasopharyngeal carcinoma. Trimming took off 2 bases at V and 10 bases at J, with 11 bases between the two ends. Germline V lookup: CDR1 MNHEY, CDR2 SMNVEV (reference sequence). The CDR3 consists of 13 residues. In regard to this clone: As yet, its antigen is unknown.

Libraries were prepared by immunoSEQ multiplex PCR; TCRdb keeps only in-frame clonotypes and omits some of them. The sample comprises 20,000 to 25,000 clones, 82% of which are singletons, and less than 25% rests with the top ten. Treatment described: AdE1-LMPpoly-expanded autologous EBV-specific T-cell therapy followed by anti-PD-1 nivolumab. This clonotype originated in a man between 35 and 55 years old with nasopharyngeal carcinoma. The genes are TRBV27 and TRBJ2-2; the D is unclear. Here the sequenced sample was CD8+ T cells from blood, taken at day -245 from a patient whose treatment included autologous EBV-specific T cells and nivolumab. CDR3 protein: CASSLVGRAELFF. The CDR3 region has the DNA TGTGCCAGCAGTTTAGTAGGGCGCGCGGAGCTGTTTTTT.